The T cell receptor (beta chain) described here comes from a study of cytomegalovirus exposure and HLA in healthy donors. To note about this clone: Different DNA sequences within this sample yield the same CDR3.

The PCR ran on 60 Vbeta and 13 Jbeta primers. This table comes from immunoSEQ multiplex PCR, and its TCRdb copy is limited to in-frame clones, with some not included. This table has about 98,000 clones, more than 60% appearing once. Germline CDR1 and CDR2: LGHNA and YSLEER. V dropped 1 base and J dropped 7 bases, with 8 bases sitting between them. The CDR3 totals 14 residues. Sequenced: PBMCs. This sequence originates from a man aged 45-65 years in good health and CMV-seronegative. V gene TRBV4-3 combines with J gene TRBJ1-6, with D hard to call. CDR3 sequence reads: CASSQGGGNSPLHF. Written as DNA, the CDR3 is TGCGCCAGCAGCCAAGGGGGAGGAAATTCACCCCTCCACTTT.